Shown below are 14 T cell receptor beta chains from a single sample sequenced in a study of beta chain features in type 1 diabetes. The isolated RNA, all of it, was reverse transcribed, so expressed TCRB transcripts were what got sequenced. The data were produced by immunoSEQ multiplex PCR, yet TCRdb's version contains in-frame clones alone and is incomplete. The sample contains about 130,000 clones, around a tenth of which appear only once. The sequencing input was central memory CD4+ T cells from blood. All receptors come from a man aged 18 to 35 in good health.

The chain carries TRBV4-3 and TRBJ2-3; TRBD1 is a possible D gene (6 bases). The CDR3 runs 14 residues. Germline V lookup: CDR1 LGHNA, CDR2 YSLEER. Trimming removed 5 bases at V and 0 bases at J, with 9 bases between. The DNA for the CDR3 is TGCGCCAGCAGCAGGACAGTAAGCACAGATACGCAGTATTTT. Translating it yields CASSRTVSTDTQYF.

This clone was seen more than once but under ten times. V and J are TRBV7-2 and TRBJ1-2; D gene ambiguous. V gave up 0 bases and J gave up 7 bases, with 15 bases separating them. The CDR3 contains 15 residues. Germline lookup yields CDR1 SGHTA and CDR2 FQGNSA. The CDR3 DNA sequence: TGTGCCAGCAGCTTAGCTCTCCCAGCGCCTGGTGGCTACACCTTC. It specifies CASSLALPAPGGYTF.

The chain is built from TRBV1 and TRBJ2-5; TRBD2, the table's D call, was not compared with the DNA. TRBV1 is listed as a pseudogene. The length of the CDR3 is 19 residues. CDR3 residues: CTSSQEGGLAVRKGETQYF. In nucleotides, the CDR3 is TGCACCAGCAGCCAAGAAGGGGGGCTAGCGGTCAGAAAAGGGGAGACCCAGTACTTC.

The V gene is TRBV27, the J gene TRBJ1-6, with D perhaps TRBD1 (6 bases). The CDR3 length is 15 residues. Germline assignment: CDR1 MNHEY and CDR2 SMNVEV (reference sequence). Trimming left V 5 bases short and J 10 bases short, with 18 bases between. CDR3: CASSREGVEGSPLHF. CDR3 sequence (DNA): TGTGCCAGCAGTCGCGAGGGGGTTGAAGGGTCACCCCTCCACTTT.

The genes are TRBV20-1 and TRBJ2-5; tentatively, D is TRBD2 (5 bases). Trimming took 3 bases from V and 5 from J, leaving 7 bases between them. There are 11 residues in the CDR3. CDR1 is DFQATT, CDR2 SNEGSKA, per germline (reference sequence). Here the CDR3 DNA reads TGCAGTGCTAGGCCGGGGGAGACCCAGTACTTC. Its translation: CSARPGETQYF.

In DNA form, the CDR3 reads TGTGCCAGCTCACCCCGACAGGGTGGCGTCTACGAGCAGTACTTC. It codes for CASSPRQGGVYEQYF. This rearrangement joins TRBV18 to TRBJ2-7, with 7 nucleotides matching TRBD1. There are 15 residues in the CDR3. Trimming at V came to 3 bases and at J to 3 bases, leaving 8 bases not matched to a gene. Germline CDR1 is KGHSH and CDR2 is LQKENI.

The V call is TRBV28, the J call TRBJ1-5; the match to TRBD1 covers 8 bases. This CDR3 comprises 15 residues. Germline-derived CDR1 and CDR2 are MDHEN and SYDVKM. The junction had 8 bases not matched to a gene; V was cut back by 5 bases and J by 5 bases. Here the CDR3 reads CASSGDGQGYQPQHF. CDR3 sequence (DNA): TGTGCCAGCAGTGGGGACGGACAGGGTTATCAGCCCCAGCATTTT.

This clone was counted between two and nine times. The CDR3 DNA reads TGTGCCAGCAGCATAACCACTAGCGTTACGGCAGCTAGCACAGATACGCAGTATTTT. Translation gives CASSITTSVTAASTDTQYF. The rearrangement joins TRBV13 to TRBJ2-3, with 7 bases that match TRBD2. V lost 5 bases, J lost 0 bases, and 17 bases stayed unmatched. Germline V lookup: CDR1 PRHDT, CDR2 FYEKMQ (reference sequence). The CDR3 is 19 amino acids. Full variable domain (outside the CDR3, taken from reference TRBV13 and TRBJ2-3): AAGVIQSPRHLIKEKRETATLKCYPIPRHDTVYWYQQGPGQDPQFLISFYEKMQSDKGSIPDRFSAQQFSDYHSELNMSSLELGDSALYFCASSITTSVTAASTDTQYFGPGTRLTVL.

Only a few counts were recorded for this clone. The rearrangement joins TRBV28 to TRBJ2-7; 8 positions agree with TRBD1. V was pared by 5 bases and J by 6 bases, with 9 bases of the junction left unmatched. CDR1 and CDR2 (germline): MDHEN, SYDVKM. This CDR3 is 14 amino acids long. This CDR3 is CASSPPDRASEQYF. DNA for the CDR3: TGTGCCAGCAGTCCACCGGACAGGGCGAGCGAGCAGTACTTC.

On this clone itself: Within the sample, other DNA sequences also encode this same CDR3. CDR3 protein: CASSQDPGGTDTQYF. Written as DNA, the CDR3 is TGCGCCAGCAGCCAAGATCCAGGGGGCACAGATACGCAGTATTTT. J is TRBJ2-3 and V is TRBV4-3, with a tentative D call TRBD1 (6 bases). The V gene lost 0 bases and the J gene lost 1 base, with 8 bases spanning the gap. This CDR3 has 15 residues. Germline V gives CDR1 LGHNA, CDR2 YSLEER.

This clone came up many times. This CDR3 is also generated by other DNA sequences in the sample. This sequence joins TRBV7-9 and TRBJ1-5; 7 nucleotides line up with TRBD1. Per germline, CDR1 SEHNR and CDR2 FQNEAQ (reference sequence). The CDR3 consists of 13 residues. Germline trimming cut 4 bases from V and 5 bases from J; bases unmatched to any gene: 2. The CDR3 DNA follows: TGTGCCAGCAGCTCCCAGGGGGATCAGCCCCAGCATTTT. Its translation: CASSSQGDQPQHF.

This clone was observed a handful of times. This sequence joins TRBV6-1 and TRBJ2-1, with 10 bases that match TRBD2. The trim removed 7 bases at V and 2 bases at J, leaving 5 bases unmatched. The CDR3 totals 15 residues. Germline V gene data show CDR1 as MNHNS and CDR2 as SASEGT. CDR3 sequence reads: CASMLAGVPYNEQFF. The CDR3 nucleotides read TGTGCCAGCATGCTAGCGGGGGTTCCCTACAATGAGCAGTTCTTC.

V usage is TRBV2 and J usage is TRBJ1-2; perhaps TRBD1 as D (5 bases). The V gene's germline CDR1 is SNHLY and CDR2 FYNNEI. Trimming took off 4 bases at V and 4 bases at J, with 10 bases between the two ends. This CDR3 is built from 13 residues. CDR3 DNA sequence: TGTGCCAGCAGTGGTACAGGCCCCTATGGCTACACCTTC. It encodes CASSGTGPYGYTF.

The chain uses TRBV7-6 and TRBJ1-1, with D hard to call. The V gene lost 3 bases and the J gene lost 1 base, with 6 bases spanning the gap. CDR3 length: 13 residues. From germline, CDR1 is SGHVS and CDR2 FNYEAQ. Here the CDR3 reads CASSLTGNTEAFF. CDR3 nucleotides: TGTGCCAGCAGCTTGACGGGGAACACTGAAGCTTTCTTT.